This TCR beta chain was captured by sequencing in a study of blood T cell repertoires in COVID-19 (dated by TCRdb to 2018 to 2021). General notes on the study: Samples from collaborators originated in the United States, Italy and Spain and spanned both the acute and convalescent phases of COVID-19. The material from the prospective study consisted of cDNA or gDNA derived from T cells, B-cell-depleted T cells, or PBMCs. Deeply sampled blood TCRbeta repertoires from subjects exposed to, actively infected with, or recovered from COVID-19 were included in the dataset. The repertoires were released in a freely available public database intended as a resource for research on the immune response to SARS-CoV-2. Samples came from the ongoing ImmuneRACE study (first 160 participants) plus 1,254 subjects from 6 global collaborators. A de-identified subject ID, COVID-19 status, age in years and sex were almost always included in the sample metadata. Where available, HLA class I and class II types were taken from metadata supplied by the sample provider and were not determined by assay-based typing. The paper as a whole reports these results and caveats: The amount of clinical and demographic metadata varied by source and participant and was provided uncurated.

One collaborating source in Seattle enrolled patients while the patients were actively infected and followed the patients over time throughout the course of disease. The collaborating institutions used their own protocols to collect whole blood in K2EDTA tubes. For TCRbeta analysis, collaborators shipped samples in one of three forms: frozen whole blood, isolated PBMCs, or DNA extracted from either of those sample types. TCRbeta CDR3 regions were amplified from genomic DNA by means of the immunoSEQ Assay, a bias-controlled multiplex PCR. The paper's data handling went like this. The number of nucleated cells in each sample was estimated from the amplification of reference gene primers within the assay. To quantify the absolute abundance of each unique TCRbeta CDR3 rearrangement, sequence reads were collapsed and filtered. Productive Simpson clonality was computed per sample as the square root of Simpson's diversity index over productive rearrangements. TCRdb stores this immuneACCESS table with in-frame sequences only. Part of the clones is absent; in the studies checked, under half of the shortfall reflects unresolved V genes, and no reason is known for the rest. D and trimming were read from the DNA, whereas the V and J calls and clone size are those reported in that table. The sample table shows approximately 90,000 clones, and roughly 74% are seen once. In total, the top ten clones hold 6.3% of the sample.

This clone appeared once. This clone's antigen is unknown. No per-base quality is available; no much larger clone lies one base away. For this chain, trimming is 3 bases at the V end and 3 bases at the J end, and the number of junction bases without a gene match is 6. The germline V gene encodes CDR1 KGHDR and CDR2 SFDVKD. The CDR3, cysteine through phenylalanine, is 15 amino acids long. Of the read, only the CDR3 DNA is kept; its 45 bases are in frame from base 1. This clonotype was obtained from a man aged 65 to 85 with COVID-19, enrolled during active disease. The rearrangement joined TRBV24-1 to TRBJ2-5, and TRBD2 matches 7 of the central bases. The sample comprised peripheral blood. The DNA sequence is as follows: TGTGCCACCAGTGATACGCCGGGGGGAGAAGAGACCCAGTACTTC. Its amino acids are CATSDTPGGEETQYF.